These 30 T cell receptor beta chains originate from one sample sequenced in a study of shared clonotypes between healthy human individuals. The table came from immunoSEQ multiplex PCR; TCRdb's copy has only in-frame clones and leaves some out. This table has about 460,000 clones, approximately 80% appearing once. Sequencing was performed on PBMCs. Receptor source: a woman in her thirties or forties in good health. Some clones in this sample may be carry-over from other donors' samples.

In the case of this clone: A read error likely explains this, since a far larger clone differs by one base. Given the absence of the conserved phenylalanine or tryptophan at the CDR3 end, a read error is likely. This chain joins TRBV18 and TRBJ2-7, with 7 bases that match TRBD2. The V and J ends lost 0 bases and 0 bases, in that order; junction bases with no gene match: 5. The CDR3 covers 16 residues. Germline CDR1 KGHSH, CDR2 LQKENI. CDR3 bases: TGTGCCAGCTCACCACCAGGAGGGAGGGTCTCCTACGAGCAGTACCTC. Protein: CASSPPGGRVSYEQYL.

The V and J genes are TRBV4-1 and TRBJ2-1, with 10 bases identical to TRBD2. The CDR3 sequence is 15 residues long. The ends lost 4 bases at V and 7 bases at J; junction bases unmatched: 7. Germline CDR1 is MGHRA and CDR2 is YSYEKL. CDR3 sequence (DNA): TGCGCCAGCAGCCCGGGACTAGCGAGGTGGAATGAGCAGTTCTTC. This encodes CASSPGLARWNEQFF.

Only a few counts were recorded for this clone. The DNA for the CDR3 is TGTGCCAGCAGCTTGACAGGGCCGAACACTGAAGCTTTCTTT. The encoded protein is CASSLTGPNTEAFF. The V and J genes are TRBV7-2 and TRBJ1-1; 7 bases are shared with TRBD1. The CDR3 has 14 residues. The V gene's germline CDR1 is SGHTA and CDR2 FQGNSA. V gave up 3 bases and J gave up 1 base; unmatched junction bases: 2.

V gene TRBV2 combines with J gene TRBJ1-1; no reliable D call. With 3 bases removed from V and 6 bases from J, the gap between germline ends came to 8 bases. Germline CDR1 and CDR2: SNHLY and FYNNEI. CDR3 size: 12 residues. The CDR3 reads CASSEGRSEAFF. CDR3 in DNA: TGTGCCAGCAGTGAGGGCAGGTCTGAAGCTTTCTTT.

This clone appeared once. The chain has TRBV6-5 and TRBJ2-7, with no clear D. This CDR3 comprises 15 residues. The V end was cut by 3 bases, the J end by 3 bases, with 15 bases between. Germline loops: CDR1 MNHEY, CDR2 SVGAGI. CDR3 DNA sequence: TGTGCCAGCAGTTATCTAAGTGCCGGCGACTACGAGCAGTACTTC. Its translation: CASSYLSAGDYEQYF.

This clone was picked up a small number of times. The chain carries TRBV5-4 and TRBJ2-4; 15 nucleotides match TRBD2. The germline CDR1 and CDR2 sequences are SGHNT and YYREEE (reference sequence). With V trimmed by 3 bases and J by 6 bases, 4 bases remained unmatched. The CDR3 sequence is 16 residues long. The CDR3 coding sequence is TGTGCCAGCAGCTGGACTAGCGGGAGGGCCGGAAACATTCAGTACTTC. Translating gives CASSWTSGRAGNIQYF.

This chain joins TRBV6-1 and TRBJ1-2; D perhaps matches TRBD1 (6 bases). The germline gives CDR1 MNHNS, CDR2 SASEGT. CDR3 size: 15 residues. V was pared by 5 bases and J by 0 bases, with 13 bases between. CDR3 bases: TGTGCCAGCAGTCGGGACACTATCTCTAACTATGGCTACACCTTC. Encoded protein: CASSRDTISNYGYTF.

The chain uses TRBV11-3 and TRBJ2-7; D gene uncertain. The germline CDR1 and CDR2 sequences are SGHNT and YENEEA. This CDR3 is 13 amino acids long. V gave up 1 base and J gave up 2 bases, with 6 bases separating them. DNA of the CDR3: TGTGCCAGCAGCTTAGGCCCAGCCTACGAGCAGTACTTC. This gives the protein CASSLGPAYEQYF.

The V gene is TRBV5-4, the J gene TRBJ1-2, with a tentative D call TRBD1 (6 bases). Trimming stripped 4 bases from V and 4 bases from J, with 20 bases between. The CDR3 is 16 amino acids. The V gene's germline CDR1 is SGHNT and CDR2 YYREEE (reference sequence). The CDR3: CASSPRERWGAYGYTF. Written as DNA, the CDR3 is TGTGCCAGCAGCCCCCGGGAGAGGTGGGGGGCCTATGGCTACACCTTC.

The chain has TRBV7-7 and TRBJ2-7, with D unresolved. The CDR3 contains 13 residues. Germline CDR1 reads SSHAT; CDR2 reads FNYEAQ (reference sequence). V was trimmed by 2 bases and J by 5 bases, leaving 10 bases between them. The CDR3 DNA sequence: TGTGCCAGCAGCTTAAGTGGGGTGGACGAGCAGTACTTC. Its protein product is CASSLSGVDEQYF.

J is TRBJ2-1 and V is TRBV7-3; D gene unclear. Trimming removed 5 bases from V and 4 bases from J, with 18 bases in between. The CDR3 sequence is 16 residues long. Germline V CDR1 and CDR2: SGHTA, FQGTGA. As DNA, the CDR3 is TGTGCCAGCAGCCGTCGGCAGACGGCCGAGTACAATGAGCAGTTCTTC. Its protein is CASSRRQTAEYNEQFF.

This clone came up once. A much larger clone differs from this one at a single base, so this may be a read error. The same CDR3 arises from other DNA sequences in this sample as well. The CDR3 spells CASSPKGGGRTHEQYF. The CDR3 DNA reads TGTGCCAGCAGCCCCAAGGGAGGGGGGAGAACCCACGAGCAGTACTTC. V and J are TRBV14 and TRBJ2-7; a possible D gene is TRBD2 (7 bases). From germline, CDR1 is SGHDN and CDR2 FVKESK. The CDR3 is 16 amino acids. Trimming stripped 4 bases from V and 5 bases from J, with 21 bases between.

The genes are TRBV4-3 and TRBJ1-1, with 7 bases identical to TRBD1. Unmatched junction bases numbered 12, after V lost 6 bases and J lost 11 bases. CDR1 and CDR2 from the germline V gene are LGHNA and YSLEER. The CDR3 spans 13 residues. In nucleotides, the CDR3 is TGCGCCAGCAGTCATCTAGGCAGGGGGTCGGCTTTCTTT. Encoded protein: CASSHLGRGSAFF.

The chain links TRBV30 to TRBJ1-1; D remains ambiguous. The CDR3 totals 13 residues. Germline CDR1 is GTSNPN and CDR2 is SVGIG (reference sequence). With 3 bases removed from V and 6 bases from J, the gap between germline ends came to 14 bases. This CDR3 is CAWRGAGLSEAFF. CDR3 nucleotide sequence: TGTGCCTGGAGGGGTGCTGGGTTATCTGAAGCTTTCTTT.

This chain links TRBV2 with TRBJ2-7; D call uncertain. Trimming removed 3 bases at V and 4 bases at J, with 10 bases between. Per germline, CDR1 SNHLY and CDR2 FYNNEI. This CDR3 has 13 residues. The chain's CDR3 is CASSDLARYEQYF. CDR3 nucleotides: TGTGCCAGCAGTGACTTGGCCCGGTACGAGCAGTACTTC.

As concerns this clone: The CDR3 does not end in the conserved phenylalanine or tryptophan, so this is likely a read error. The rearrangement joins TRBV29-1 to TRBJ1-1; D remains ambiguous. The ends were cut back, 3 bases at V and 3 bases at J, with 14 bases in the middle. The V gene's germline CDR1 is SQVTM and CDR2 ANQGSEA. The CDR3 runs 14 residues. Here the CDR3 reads CSVDLGNMDTEAFL. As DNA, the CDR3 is TGCAGCGTTGATCTGGGAAACATGGACACTGAAGCTTTCCTT.

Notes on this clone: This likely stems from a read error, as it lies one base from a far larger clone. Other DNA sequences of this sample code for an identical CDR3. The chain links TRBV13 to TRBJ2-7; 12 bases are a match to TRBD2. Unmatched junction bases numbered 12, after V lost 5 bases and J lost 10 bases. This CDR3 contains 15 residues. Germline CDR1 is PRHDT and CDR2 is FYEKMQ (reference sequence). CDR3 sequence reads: CASSPRLAGELEQYF. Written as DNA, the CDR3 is TGTGCCAGCAGCCCCCGACTAGCGGGAGAACTCGAACAGTACTTC.

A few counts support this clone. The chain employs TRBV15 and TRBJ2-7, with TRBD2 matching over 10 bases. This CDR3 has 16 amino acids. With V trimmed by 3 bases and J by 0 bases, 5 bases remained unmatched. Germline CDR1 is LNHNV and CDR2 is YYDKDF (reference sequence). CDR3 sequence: CATSSGTSATSYEQYF. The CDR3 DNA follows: TGTGCCACCAGCAGTGGGACTAGCGCTACCTCCTACGAGCAGTACTTC.

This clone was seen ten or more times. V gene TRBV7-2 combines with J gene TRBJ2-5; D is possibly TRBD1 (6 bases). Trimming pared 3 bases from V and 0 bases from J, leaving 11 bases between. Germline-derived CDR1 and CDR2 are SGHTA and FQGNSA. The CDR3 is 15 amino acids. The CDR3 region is CASSLGAGDQETQYF. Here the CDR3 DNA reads TGTGCCAGCAGCTTGGGGGCCGGGGACCAAGAGACCCAGTACTTC.

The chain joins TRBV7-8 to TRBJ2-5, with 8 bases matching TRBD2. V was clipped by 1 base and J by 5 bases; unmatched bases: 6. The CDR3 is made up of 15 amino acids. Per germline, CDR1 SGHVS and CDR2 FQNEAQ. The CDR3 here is CASSLGAGVEETQYF. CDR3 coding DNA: TGTGCCAGCAGCTTAGGAGCGGGAGTAGAGGAGACCCAGTACTTC.

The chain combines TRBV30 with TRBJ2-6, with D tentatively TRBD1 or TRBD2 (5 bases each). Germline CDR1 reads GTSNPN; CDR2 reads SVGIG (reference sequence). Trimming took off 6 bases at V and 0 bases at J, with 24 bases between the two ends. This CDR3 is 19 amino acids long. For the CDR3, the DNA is TGTGCCTGTCCATTATCCGGGACCGATAGATACTCTGGGGCCAACGTCCTGACTTTC. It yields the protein CACPLSGTDRYSGANVLTF.

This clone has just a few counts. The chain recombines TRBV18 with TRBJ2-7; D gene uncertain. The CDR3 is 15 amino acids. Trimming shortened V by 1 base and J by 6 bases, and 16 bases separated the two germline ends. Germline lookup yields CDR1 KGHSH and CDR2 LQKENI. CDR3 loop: CASSPRPGESGEQYF. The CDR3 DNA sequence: TGTGCCAGCTCACCACGGCCCGGCGAGAGTGGCGAGCAGTACTTC.

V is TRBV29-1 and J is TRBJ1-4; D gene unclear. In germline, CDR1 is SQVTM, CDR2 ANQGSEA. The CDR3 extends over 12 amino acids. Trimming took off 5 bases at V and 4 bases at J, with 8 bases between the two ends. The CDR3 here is CSVFGNNEKLFF. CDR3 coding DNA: TGCAGCGTTTTCGGCAATAATGAAAAACTGTTTTTT.

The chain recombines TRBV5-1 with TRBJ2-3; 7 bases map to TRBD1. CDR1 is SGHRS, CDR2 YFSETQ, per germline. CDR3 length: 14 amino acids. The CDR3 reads CVTKFDRVTDTQYF. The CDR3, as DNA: TGCGTCACGAAGTTCGACAGGGTCACAGATACGCAGTATTTT. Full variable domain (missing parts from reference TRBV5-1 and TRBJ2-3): KAGVTQTPRYLIKTRGQQVTLSCSPISGHRSVSWYQQTPGQGLQFLFEYFSETQRNKGNFPGRFSGRQFSNSRSEMNVSTLELGDSALYLCVTKFDRVTDTQYFGPGTRLTVL.

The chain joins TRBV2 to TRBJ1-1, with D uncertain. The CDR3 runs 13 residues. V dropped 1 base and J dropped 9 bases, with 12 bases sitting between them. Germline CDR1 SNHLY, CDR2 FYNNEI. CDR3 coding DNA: TGTGCCAGCAGTGAAGTCGGGGAGGGAAAAGCTTTCTTT. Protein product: CASSEVGEGKAFF.

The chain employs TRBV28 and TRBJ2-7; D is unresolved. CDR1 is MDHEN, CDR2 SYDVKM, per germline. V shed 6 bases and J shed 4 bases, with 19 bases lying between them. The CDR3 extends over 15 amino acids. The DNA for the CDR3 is TGTGCCAGCAGCCCTTTTGGCTATAGGGATTACGAGCAGTACTTC. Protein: CASSPFGYRDYEQYF.

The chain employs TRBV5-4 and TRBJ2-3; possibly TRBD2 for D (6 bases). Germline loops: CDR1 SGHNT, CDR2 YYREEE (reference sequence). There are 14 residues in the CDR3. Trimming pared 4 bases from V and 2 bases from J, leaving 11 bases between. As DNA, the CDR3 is TGTGCCAGCAGCCCGGGACTCTACACAGATACGCAGTATTTT. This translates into CASSPGLYTDTQYF. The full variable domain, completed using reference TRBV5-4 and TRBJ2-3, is ETGVTQSPTHLIKTRGQQVTLRCSSQSGHNTVSWYQQALGQGPQFIFQYYREEENGRGNFPPRFSGLQFPNYSSELNVNALELDDSALYLCASSPGLYTDTQYFGPGTRLTVL.

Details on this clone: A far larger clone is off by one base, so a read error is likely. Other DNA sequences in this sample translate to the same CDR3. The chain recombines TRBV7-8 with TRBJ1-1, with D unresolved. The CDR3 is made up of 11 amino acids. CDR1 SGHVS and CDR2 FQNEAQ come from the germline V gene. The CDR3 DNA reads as TGTGCCAGCAGCCTAGGAACCTTGCCGATCTTT. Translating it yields CASSLGTLPIF.

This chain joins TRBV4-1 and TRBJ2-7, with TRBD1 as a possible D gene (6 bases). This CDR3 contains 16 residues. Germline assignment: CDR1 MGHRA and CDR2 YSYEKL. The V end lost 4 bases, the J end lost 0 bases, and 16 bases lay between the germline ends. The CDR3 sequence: CASSRGTSGSSYEQYF. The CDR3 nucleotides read TGCGCCAGCAGCCGGGGGACAAGCGGTAGCTCCTACGAGCAGTACTTC.

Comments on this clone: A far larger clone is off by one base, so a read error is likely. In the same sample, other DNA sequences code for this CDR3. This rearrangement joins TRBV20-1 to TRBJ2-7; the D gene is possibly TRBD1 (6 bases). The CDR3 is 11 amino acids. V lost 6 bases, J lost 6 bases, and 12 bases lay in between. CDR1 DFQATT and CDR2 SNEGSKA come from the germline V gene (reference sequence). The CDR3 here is CSAYGGSEQYF. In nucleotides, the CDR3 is TGCAGTGCGTATGGGGGCAGCGAGCAGTACTTC.